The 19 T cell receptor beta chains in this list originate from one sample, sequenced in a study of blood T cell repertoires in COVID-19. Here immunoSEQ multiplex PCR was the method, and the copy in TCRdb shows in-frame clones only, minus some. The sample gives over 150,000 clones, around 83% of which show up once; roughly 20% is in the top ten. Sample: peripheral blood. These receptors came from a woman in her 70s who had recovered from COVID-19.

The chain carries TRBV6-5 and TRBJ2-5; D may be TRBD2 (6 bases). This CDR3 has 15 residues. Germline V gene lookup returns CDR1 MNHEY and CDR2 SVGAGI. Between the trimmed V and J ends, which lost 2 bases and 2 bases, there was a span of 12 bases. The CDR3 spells CASSYLPTRQETQYF. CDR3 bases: TGTGCCAGCAGTTACCTACCGACTAGGCAAGAGACCCAGTACTTC.

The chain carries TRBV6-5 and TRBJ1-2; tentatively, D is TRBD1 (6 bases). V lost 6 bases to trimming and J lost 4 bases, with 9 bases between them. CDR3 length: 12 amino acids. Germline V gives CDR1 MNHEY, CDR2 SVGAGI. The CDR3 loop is CASRGATYGYTF. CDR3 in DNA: TGTGCCAGCAGGGGGGCTACCTATGGCTACACCTTC.

The CDR3 sequence is CASSIQMRGPQHF. CDR3 bases: TGTGCCAGTAGTATTCAGATGCGGGGGCCCCAGCATTTT. The chain joins TRBV19 to TRBJ1-5; D is undetermined. Germline V CDR1 and CDR2: LNHDA, SQIVND (reference sequence). V was clipped by 3 bases and J by 9 bases, with 12 bases between them. The length of the CDR3 is 13 residues.

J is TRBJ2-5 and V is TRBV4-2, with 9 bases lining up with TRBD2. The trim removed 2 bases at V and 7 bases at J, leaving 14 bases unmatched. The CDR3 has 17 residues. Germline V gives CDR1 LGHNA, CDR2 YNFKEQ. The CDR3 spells CASSQSARGRAPGTQYF. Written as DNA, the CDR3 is TGTGCCAGCAGCCAATCCGCTCGCGGGAGGGCCCCGGGGACCCAGTACTTC.

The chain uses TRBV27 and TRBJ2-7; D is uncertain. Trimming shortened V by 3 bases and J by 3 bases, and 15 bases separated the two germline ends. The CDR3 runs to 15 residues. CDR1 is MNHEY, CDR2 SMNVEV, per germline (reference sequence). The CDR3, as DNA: TGTGCCAGCAGTTTTCTGGGTGGAGCCGGCTACGAGCAGTACTTC. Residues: CASSFLGGAGYEQYF.

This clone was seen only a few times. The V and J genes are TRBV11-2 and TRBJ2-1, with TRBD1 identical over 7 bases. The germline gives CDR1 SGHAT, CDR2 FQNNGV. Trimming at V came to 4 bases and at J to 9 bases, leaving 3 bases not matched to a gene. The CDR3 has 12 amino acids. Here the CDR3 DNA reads TGTGCCAGCAGCTCAGACAGGGCTGAGCAGTTCTTC. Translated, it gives CASSSDRAEQFF.

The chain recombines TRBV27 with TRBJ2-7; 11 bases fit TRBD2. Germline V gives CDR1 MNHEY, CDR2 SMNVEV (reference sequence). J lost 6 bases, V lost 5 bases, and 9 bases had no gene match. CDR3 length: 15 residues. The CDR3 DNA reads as TGTGCCAGCAGTCAGCGGCTAGCGGGAGGATCCGAGCAGTACTTC. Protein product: CASSQRLAGGSEQYF.

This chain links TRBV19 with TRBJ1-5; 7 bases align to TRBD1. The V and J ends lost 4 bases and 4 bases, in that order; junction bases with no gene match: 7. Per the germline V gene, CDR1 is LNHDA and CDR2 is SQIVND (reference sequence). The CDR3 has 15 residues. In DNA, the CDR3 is TGTGCCAGTAGTAGGGCCGGGACAGAGAATCAGCCCCAGCATTTT. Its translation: CASSRAGTENQPQHF.

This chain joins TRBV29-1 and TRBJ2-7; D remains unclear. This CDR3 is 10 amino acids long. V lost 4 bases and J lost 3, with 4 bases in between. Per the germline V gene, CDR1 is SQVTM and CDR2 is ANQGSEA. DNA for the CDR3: TGCAGCGTTGTCAACTACGAGCAGTACTTC. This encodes CSVVNYEQYF.

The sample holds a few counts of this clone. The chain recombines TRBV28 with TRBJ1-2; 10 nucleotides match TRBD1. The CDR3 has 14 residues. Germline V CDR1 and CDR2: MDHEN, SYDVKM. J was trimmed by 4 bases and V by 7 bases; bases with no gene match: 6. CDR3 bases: TGTGCCAGCAAGGACAGGGGGGGAAGCTATGGCTACACCTTC. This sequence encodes CASKDRGGSYGYTF.

The CDR3 region has the DNA TGTGCCAGCAGTGAACCCCCAGAAAAACTGTTTTTT. Its translation: CASSEPPEKLFF. This chain joins TRBV6-1 and TRBJ1-4; D is undetermined. The CDR3 loop spans 12 amino acids. Germline CDR1 is MNHNS and CDR2 is SASEGT. Trimming removed 2 bases from V and 8 bases from J, with 6 bases in between.

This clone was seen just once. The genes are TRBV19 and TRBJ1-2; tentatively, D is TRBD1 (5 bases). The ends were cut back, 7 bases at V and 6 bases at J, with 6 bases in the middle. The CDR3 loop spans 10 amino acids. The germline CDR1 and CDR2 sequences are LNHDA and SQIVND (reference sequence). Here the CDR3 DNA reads TGTGCCAGTAAGGGGAATGGCTACACCTTC. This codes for CASKGNGYTF. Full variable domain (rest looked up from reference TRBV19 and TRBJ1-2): DGGITQSPKYLFRKEGQNVTLSCEQNLNHDAMYWYRQDPGQGLRLIYYSQIVNDFQKGDIAEGYSVSREKKESFPLTVTSAQKNPTAFYLCASKGNGYTFGSGTRLTVV.

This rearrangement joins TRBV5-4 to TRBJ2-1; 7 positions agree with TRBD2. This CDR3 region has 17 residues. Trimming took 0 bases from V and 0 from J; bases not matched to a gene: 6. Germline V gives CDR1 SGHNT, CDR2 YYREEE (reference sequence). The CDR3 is CASSLGVGGSSYNEQFF. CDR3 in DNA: TGTGCCAGCAGCTTGGGGGTGGGCGGGAGCTCCTACAATGAGCAGTTCTTC.

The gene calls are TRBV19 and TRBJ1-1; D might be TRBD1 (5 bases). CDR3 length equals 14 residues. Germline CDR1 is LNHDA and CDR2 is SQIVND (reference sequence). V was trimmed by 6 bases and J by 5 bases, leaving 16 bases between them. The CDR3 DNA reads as TGTGCCAGTAGCCAGCGGGGGTCGGGGACTGAAGCTTTCTTT. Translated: CASSQRGSGTEAFF.

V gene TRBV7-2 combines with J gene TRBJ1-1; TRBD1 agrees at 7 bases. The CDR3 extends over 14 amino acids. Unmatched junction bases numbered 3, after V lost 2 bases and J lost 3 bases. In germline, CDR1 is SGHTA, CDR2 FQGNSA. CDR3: CASSLPGTDTEAFF. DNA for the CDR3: TGTGCCAGCAGCTTACCCGGGACAGACACTGAAGCTTTCTTT.

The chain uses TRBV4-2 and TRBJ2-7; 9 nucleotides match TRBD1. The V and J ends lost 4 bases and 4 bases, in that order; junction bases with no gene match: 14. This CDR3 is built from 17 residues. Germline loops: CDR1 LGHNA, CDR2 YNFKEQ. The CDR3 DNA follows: TGTGCCAGCAGCCCTCCCGGGACAGGGATCGGGACTTACGAGCAGTACTTC. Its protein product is CASSPPGTGIGTYEQYF.

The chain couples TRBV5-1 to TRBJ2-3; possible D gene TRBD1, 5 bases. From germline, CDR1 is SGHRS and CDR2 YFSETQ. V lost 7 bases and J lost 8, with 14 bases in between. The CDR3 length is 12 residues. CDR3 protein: CASSREDTTQYF. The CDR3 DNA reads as TGCGCCAGCTCCCGCGAGGACACTACGCAGTATTTT.

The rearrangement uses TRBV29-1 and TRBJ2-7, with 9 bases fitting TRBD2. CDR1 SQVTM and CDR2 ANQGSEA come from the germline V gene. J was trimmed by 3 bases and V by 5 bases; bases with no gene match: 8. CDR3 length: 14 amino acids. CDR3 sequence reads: CSVRGRTSVYEQYF. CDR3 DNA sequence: TGCAGCGTTCGGGGGCGGACTAGCGTCTACGAGCAGTACTTC.

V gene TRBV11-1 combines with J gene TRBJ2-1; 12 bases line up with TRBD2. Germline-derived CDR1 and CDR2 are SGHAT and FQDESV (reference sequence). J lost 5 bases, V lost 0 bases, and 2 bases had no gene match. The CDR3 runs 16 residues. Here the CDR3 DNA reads TGTGCCAGCAGCTTAGCGCGACTAGCGGGGGACAATGAGCAGTTCTTC. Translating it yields CASSLARLAGDNEQFF.